This T cell receptor beta chain originates from a study of blood T cell repertoires in COVID-19. Study overall: Specimens from acute and convalescent COVID-19 originated in the United States, Italy and Spain. Nucleic acid was either cDNA or gDNA, and it came from T cells, B-cell-depleted T cells, or PBMCs.

Original methodology: Reference gene primer amplification gave nucleated cell count estimates. The table came from immunoSEQ multiplex PCR; TCRdb's copy has only in-frame clones and leaves some out. The V and J calls and the clone size are those of that table, but D and trimming were determined from the DNA. The top ten clones hold under 7% of a sample with under 250,000 clones, 89% of them seen once. Germline CDR1 reads SGHTA; CDR2 reads FQGNSA. The germline V and J ends were trimmed by 1 base and 6 bases, with 13 bases remaining between them. The CDR3 covers 14 residues. The clonotype was recovered from a man aged 55-75 years who had recovered from COVID-19. The chain links TRBV7-2 to TRBJ2-7; D gene ambiguous. What was sequenced was peripheral blood. CDR3 in amino acids: CASSLDRRVGEQYF. CDR3 nucleotide sequence: TGTGCCAGCAGCTTAGATCGCCGGGTTGGCGAGCAGTACTTC.